This entry lists 32 T cell receptor beta chains sequenced from one sample in a study of blood T cell repertoires in COVID-19. Assay used: immunoSEQ multiplex PCR; TCRdb lists only in-frame clones, some missing. The top ten clones hold around 9.3% of a sample with roughly 110,000 clones, about four fifths of them seen once. Sequenced sample: peripheral blood. The receptors were sampled from a human donor in a cohort sampled during active COVID-19.

The CDR3: CASSFQQGGNEKLFF. Written as DNA, the CDR3 is TGTGCCAGCAGTTTCCAACAGGGGGGTAATGAAAAACTGTTTTTT. The chain links TRBV6-5 to TRBJ1-4; TRBD1 aligns across 8 bases. Per the germline V gene, CDR1 is MNHEY and CDR2 is SVGAGI. This CDR3 contains 15 residues. The junction had 5 bases not matched to a gene; V was cut back by 4 bases and J by 4 bases.

The CDR3 spells CASSHRTGDEAFF. The CDR3 nucleotides are TGCGCCAGCAGCCACCGGACAGGGGATGAAGCTTTCTTT. The chain is built from TRBV4-3 and TRBJ1-1; 9 bases map to TRBD1. With 3 bases clipped from V and 7 bases from J, the junction kept 3 bases outside the gene matches. CDR3 length: 13 amino acids. Looked up from germline, CDR1 is LGHNA and CDR2 is YSLEER.

The rearrangement links TRBV21-1 to TRBJ2-3; the table's D call TRBD1 went unverified against the DNA. TRBV21-1 is described as a pseudogene. The CDR3 has 16 amino acids. This CDR3 is CATLRGKTGGTDTQYF. In DNA, the CDR3 is TGTGCCACCCTAAGGGGGAAAACAGGGGGCACAGATACGCAGTATTTT.

This chain joins TRBV30 and TRBJ2-3; 8 bases are shared with TRBD2. The CDR3 has 15 residues. With V trimmed by 3 bases and J by 0 bases, 5 bases remained unmatched. Germline V gives CDR1 GTSNPN, CDR2 SVGIG (reference sequence). CDR3 in amino acids: CAWSAGGGSTDTQYF. The CDR3 coding sequence is TGTGCCTGGAGCGCGGGGGGCGGCAGCACAGATACGCAGTATTTT.

The J gene is TRBJ1-3, the V gene TRBV2; perhaps TRBD1 as D (6 bases). The germline V gene encodes CDR1 SNHLY and CDR2 FYNNEI. V lost 7 bases and J lost 0, with 13 bases in between. This CDR3 comprises 15 residues. The CDR3 DNA reads TGTGCCAGCACCAAAACAGGGCACTCTGGAAACACCATATATTTT. It specifies CASTKTGHSGNTIYF.

This clone showed up just a few times. J is TRBJ2-7 and V is TRBV2; a weak D match, TRBD2 (5 bases). The CDR3 runs to 14 residues. In germline, CDR1 is SNHLY, CDR2 FYNNEI. Trimming pared 4 bases from V and 0 bases from J, leaving 10 bases between. The CDR3 DNA reads TGTGCCAGCAGTGGTAGCGAGAGCTCCTACGAGCAGTACTTC. It translates to CASSGSESSYEQYF.

The chain links TRBV7-2 to TRBJ2-7; 8 bases line up with TRBD2. From germline, CDR1 is SGHTA and CDR2 FQGNSA. The ends lost 6 bases at V and 5 bases at J; junction bases unmatched: 15. CDR3 length: 16 residues. CDR3 loop: CASSSPPSGRLDEQYF. CDR3 sequence (DNA): TGTGCCAGCAGTTCCCCCCCAAGCGGGAGATTGGACGAGCAGTACTTC.

The J gene is TRBJ2-7, the V gene TRBV19; 8 bases are shared with TRBD1. The CDR3 has 16 amino acids. V trimming: 4 bases; J trimming: 1 base; junction bases outside the gene matches: 9. In germline, CDR1 is LNHDA, CDR2 SQIVND (reference sequence). DNA for the CDR3: TGTGCCAGTAGTAATTCCCGAGGGACAGGATCCTACGAGCAGTACTTC. Protein product: CASSNSRGTGSYEQYF.

The chain employs TRBV7-3 and TRBJ2-1; D may be TRBD2 (7 bases). V was shortened by 1 base and J by 3 bases, with 16 bases between the two germline ends. The CDR3 sequence is 17 residues long. In germline, CDR1 is SGHTA, CDR2 FQGTGA. CDR3 in amino acids: CASSLNPPRGGYNEQFF. The CDR3 DNA is TGTGCCAGCAGCTTAAATCCCCCGAGGGGGGGCTACAATGAGCAGTTCTTC.

V gene TRBV25-1 combines with J gene TRBJ2-5; possibly TRBD2 for D (5 bases). Germline V CDR1 and CDR2: MGHDK, SYGVNS. Trimming shortened V by 4 bases and J by 3 bases, and 9 bases separated the two germline ends. The CDR3 has 13 residues. As DNA, the CDR3 is TGTGCCAGCAGTGCCGGGGTCGAAGAGACCCAGTACTTC. Amino acids: CASSAGVEETQYF.

The chain carries TRBV7-8 and TRBJ2-7; maybe TRBD2 (6 bases). V dropped 8 bases and J dropped 1 base, with 15 bases sitting between them. There are 14 residues in the CDR3. Germline V CDR1 and CDR2: SGHVS, FQNEAQ. For the CDR3, the DNA is TGTGCCAGCGCCGGGGGAGCTGGATCCTACGAGCAGTACTTC. This translates into CASAGGAGSYEQYF. Filled out from reference TRBV7-8 and TRBJ2-7, the complete variable domain reads GAGVSQSPRYKVAKRGQDVALRCDPISGHVSLFWYQQALGQGPEFLTYFQNEAQLDKSGLPSDRFFAERPEGSVSTLKIQRTQQEDSAVYLCASAGGAGSYEQYFGPGTRLTVT.

The chain carries TRBV13 and TRBJ2-7, with 10 bases identical to TRBD2. The germline gives CDR1 PRHDT, CDR2 FYEKMQ (reference sequence). This CDR3 comprises 18 residues. Unmatched junction bases numbered 15, after V lost 5 bases and J lost 2 bases. For the CDR3, the DNA is TGTGCCAGCAGCCCCCCATGGAGGCTAGCGGGGGTTCCCTACGAGCAGTACTTC. Residues: CASSPPWRLAGVPYEQYF.

The chain combines TRBV19 with TRBJ2-1; 10 nucleotides align to TRBD2. Trimming took 7 bases from V and 9 from J; bases not matched to a gene: 15. Germline CDR1 and CDR2: LNHDA and SQIVND (reference sequence). CDR3 length: 16 amino acids. CDR3 amino acids: CASMSASGSFVVEQFF. The CDR3 DNA is TGTGCCAGTATGTCGGCTAGCGGGAGTTTTGTGGTTGAGCAGTTCTTC.

CDR3 sequence reads: CASSQVNGQGAQAGGYTF. The CDR3 bases are TGTGCCAGCAGCCAAGTGAATGGACAGGGGGCTCAAGCCGGCGGCTACACCTTC. This rearrangement joins TRBV3-1 (or the pseudogene TRBV3-2) to TRBJ1-2, with 11 nucleotides matching TRBD1. J was trimmed by 8 bases and V by 1 base; bases with no gene match: 15. Germline V gene lookup returns CDR1 LGHDT and CDR2 YNNKEL (reference sequence). The CDR3 spans 18 residues.

The V call is TRBV30, the J call TRBJ1-2, with 12 positions matching TRBD1. The germline CDR1 and CDR2 sequences are GTSNPN and SVGIG (reference sequence). The length of the CDR3 is 15 residues. The junction had 14 bases not matched to a gene; V was cut back by 8 bases and J by 7 bases. The DNA for the CDR3 is TGTGCCGGTACGGGGGGACAGGGGGCTCGCCTTGGCTACACCTTC. Amino acid sequence: CAGTGGQGARLGYTF.

This chain links TRBV19 with TRBJ1-1, with TRBD1 as a possible D gene (5 bases). The CDR3 spans 15 residues. Per germline, CDR1 LNHDA and CDR2 SQIVND (reference sequence). The V gene lost 4 bases and the J gene lost 0 bases, with 12 bases spanning the gap. CDR3 protein: CASSKLDSLNTEAFF. The CDR3 DNA reads as TGTGCCAGTAGTAAACTTGACAGTTTGAACACTGAAGCTTTCTTT.

This clone appeared a single time. The genes are TRBV24-1 and TRBJ2-2, with a possible D match to TRBD1 (6 bases). Germline-derived CDR1 and CDR2 are KGHDR and SFDVKD. The CDR3 length is 15 residues. Trimming took off 12 bases at V and 1 base at J, with 17 bases between the two ends. The CDR3 is CAVNYRVMNTGELFF. CDR3 nucleotide sequence: TGTGCCGTAAATTACAGGGTAATGAACACCGGGGAGCTGTTTTTT.

The genes are TRBV19 and TRBJ1-6; 7 positions agree with TRBD1. This CDR3 is 14 amino acids long. V trimming: 7 bases; J trimming: 6 bases; junction bases outside the gene matches: 6. Germline CDR1 is LNHDA and CDR2 is SQIVND (reference sequence). This CDR3 is CASISGQSNSPLHF. CDR3 coding DNA: TGTGCCAGTATTTCGGGACAGAGTAATTCACCCCTCCACTTT.

V usage is TRBV11-2 and J usage is TRBJ1-5; 11 nucleotides match TRBD1. Germline trimming cut 5 bases from V and 6 bases from J; bases unmatched to any gene: 6. CDR1 is SGHAT and CDR2 is FQNNGV in the germline V gene. CDR3 size: 15 residues. The CDR3 coding sequence is TGTGCCAGCAGCGCCGGGACAGGGGGTTCTCAGCCCCAGCATTTT. This codes for CASSAGTGGSQPQHF.

The J gene is TRBJ2-3, the V gene TRBV5-1; 8 bases agree with TRBD2. Germline CDR1 and CDR2: SGHRS and YFSETQ. The CDR3 loop spans 17 amino acids. The junction had 12 bases not matched to a gene; V was cut back by 0 bases and J by 6 bases. In nucleotides, the CDR3 is TGCGCCAGCAGCTTGGGGCGGGGGGCCCTTCCACAGGATACGCAGTATTTT. This sequence encodes CASSLGRGALPQDTQYF.

The chain has TRBV2 and TRBJ1-2; tentative D call: TRBD1 (6 bases). This CDR3 region has 16 residues. Trimming took 10 bases from V and 2 from J, leaving 23 bases between them. Germline V CDR1 and CDR2: SNHLY, FYNNEI. The CDR3 DNA reads TGTGCCAACCCGGGGGGCTATAATCCAAACAACTATGGCTACACCTTC. As protein: CANPGGYNPNNYGYTF.

The J gene is TRBJ1-3, the V gene TRBV6-1; D ambiguous. This CDR3 is 13 amino acids long. CDR1 MNHNS and CDR2 SASEGT come from the germline V gene. V gave up 1 base and J gave up 7 bases, with 8 bases separating them. The CDR3 sequence: CASSEVSGNTIYF. CDR3 coding DNA: TGTGCCAGCAGTGAAGTAAGCGGTAACACCATATATTTT.

The genes are TRBV28 and TRBJ2-7; D perhaps matches TRBD1 (6 bases). V dropped 10 bases and J dropped 7 bases, with 23 bases sitting between them. Germline V gene lookup returns CDR1 MDHEN and CDR2 SYDVKM. The CDR3 totals 14 residues. The CDR3 loop reads CATTTDWGLSEQYF. In nucleotides, the CDR3 is TGTGCCACCACCACCGACTGGGGGCTGAGTGAGCAGTACTTC.

This clone was detected only a few times. This rearrangement joins TRBV6-2 or TRBV6-3 to TRBJ2-2; TRBD2 matches at 13 bases. There are 19 residues in the CDR3. In germline, CDR1 is MNHEY, CDR2 SVGEGT. The V and J ends lost 4 bases and 6 bases, in that order; junction bases with no gene match: 14. CDR3 residues: CASSSPGLAGFLSAGELFF. CDR3 nucleotides: TGTGCCAGCAGTTCCCCGGGACTAGCGGGATTCCTATCGGCCGGGGAGCTGTTTTTT.

For this clone: Other DNA sequences from this sample encode an identical CDR3 as well. The chain couples TRBV5-1 to TRBJ1-2; 7 nucleotides line up with TRBD1. Trimming removed 0 bases from V and 5 bases from J; junction bases left unmatched: 4. This CDR3 region has 14 residues. Germline V gene lookup returns CDR1 SGHRS and CDR2 YFSETQ. CDR3 bases: TGCGCCAGCAGCTTGGAGGGGGCCCTTTATGGCTACACCTTC. Amino acid sequence: CASSLEGALYGYTF.

The gene calls are TRBV5-1 and TRBJ1-2; D unresolved. Germline loops: CDR1 SGHRS, CDR2 YFSETQ. The CDR3 is made up of 12 amino acids. Trimming cost V 2 bases and J 6 bases, with 8 bases left between them. DNA of the CDR3: TGCGCCAGCAGCTTTTCCAGTCATGGCTACACCTTC. It encodes CASSFSSHGYTF.

V usage is TRBV7-2 and J usage is TRBJ2-7; D gene unclear. From germline, CDR1 is SGHTA and CDR2 FQGNSA. The CDR3 is 13 amino acids. V was clipped by 2 bases and J by 0 bases, with 5 bases between them. The CDR3 loop reads CASSLLRSYEQYF. The CDR3 nucleotides are TGTGCCAGCAGCTTACTGCGCTCCTACGAGCAGTACTTC.

The chain carries TRBV11-1 and TRBJ2-3, with D tentatively TRBD2 (6 bases). Germline V CDR1 and CDR2: SGHAT, FQDESV (reference sequence). The CDR3 is 16 amino acids. Trimming left V 4 bases short and J 4 bases short, with 18 bases between. The CDR3 bases are TGTGCCAGCAGCTCCGGGAGTATAGTCAAGGCAGATACGCAGTATTTT. This codes for CASSSGSIVKADTQYF.

This chain joins TRBV9 and TRBJ2-3; 10 nucleotides agree with TRBD2. CDR1 SGDLS and CDR2 YYNGEE come from the germline V gene. Unmatched junction bases numbered 3, after V lost 1 base and J lost 1 base. The CDR3 runs to 16 residues. The CDR3 reads CASSVTSGRGTDTQYF. As DNA, the CDR3 is TGTGCCAGCAGCGTAACCAGCGGGAGGGGCACAGATACGCAGTATTTT.

The chain employs TRBV7-2 and TRBJ2-3, with 9 bases identical to TRBD2. This CDR3 has 17 residues. Germline V gene sequence: CDR1 SGHTA, CDR2 FQGNSA. The V and J ends lost 1 base and 6 bases, in that order; junction bases with no gene match: 11. CDR3 sequence (DNA): TGTGCCAGCAGCTTAGTGCTAGCGGGAATCCCTCCCGATACGCAGTATTTT. It codes for CASSLVLAGIPPDTQYF.

V and J are TRBV7-8 and TRBJ1-1, with 7 bases lining up with TRBD1. The junction had 5 bases not matched to a gene; V was cut back by 5 bases and J by 2 bases. The CDR3 has 14 residues. Germline CDR1 reads SGHVS; CDR2 reads FQNEAQ. The CDR3 coding sequence is TGTGCCAGCAGCGTAGGACAGGCCAACACTGAAGCTTTCTTT. Protein sequence: CASSVGQANTEAFF.

CDR3 coding DNA: TGTGCCAGCAGCCCTATAAGCGAGGCGCACACCGGGGAGCTGTTTTTT. Encoded protein: CASSPISEAHTGELFF. J is TRBJ2-2 and V is TRBV7-9, with unresolved D. Germline CDR1 SEHNR, CDR2 FQNEAQ (reference sequence). V was cut by 5 bases and J by 3 bases, with 16 bases left in between. CDR3 length: 16 residues.